The clone carrying this T cell receptor (beta chain) was detected ten times or more. One entry per CDR3 protein, called by TCRdb with MiXCR from the PCR reads. The repertoire holds 15,000 or so distinct CDR3 sequences, with around 45% as singletons. The sample comes from a study of tumor-infiltrating lymphocytes in oesophageal squamous cell carcinoma. Per the germline V gene, CDR1 is SGHRS and CDR2 is YFSETQ. The CDR3 contains 15 residues. V was clipped by 0 bases and J by 4 bases; unmatched bases: 1. The sequenced sample was normal esophageal tissue next to the tumor. The chain combines TRBV5-1 with TRBJ2-3, with 11 bases fitting TRBD2. The receptor was isolated from a female donor with esophageal squamous cell carcinoma. The CDR3 spells CASSLEGLAADTQYF. CDR3 DNA: TGCGCCAGCAGCTTGGAGGGACTAGCGGCAGATACGCAGTATTTT.